This T cell receptor (beta chain) was profiled in a study of CD8+ T cells in alopecia areata. Trimming removed 6 bases from V and 5 bases from J, with 11 bases in between. The CDR3 consists of 13 residues. Germline V CDR1 and CDR2: MNHNS, SASEGT. In each case, RNA was isolated and then reverse transcribed into cDNA as the sequencing template. The repertoire was sequenced with immunoSEQ multiplex PCR; TCRdb's copy has only in-frame clones and lacks some. This sample carries about 180,000 clones, approximately 62% of them seen once, and the ten largest clones take 1.5% to 2%. The chain recombines TRBV6-1 with TRBJ1-5; unclear D gene. The TCR sequence derives from a human donor with alopecia areata. Source: CD4+ T cells sorted from blood, taken at week 0. The CDR3 sequence: CASRYTTDQPQHF. The CDR3 DNA reads TGTGCCAGCAGGTACACAACAGATCAGCCCCAGCATTTT.